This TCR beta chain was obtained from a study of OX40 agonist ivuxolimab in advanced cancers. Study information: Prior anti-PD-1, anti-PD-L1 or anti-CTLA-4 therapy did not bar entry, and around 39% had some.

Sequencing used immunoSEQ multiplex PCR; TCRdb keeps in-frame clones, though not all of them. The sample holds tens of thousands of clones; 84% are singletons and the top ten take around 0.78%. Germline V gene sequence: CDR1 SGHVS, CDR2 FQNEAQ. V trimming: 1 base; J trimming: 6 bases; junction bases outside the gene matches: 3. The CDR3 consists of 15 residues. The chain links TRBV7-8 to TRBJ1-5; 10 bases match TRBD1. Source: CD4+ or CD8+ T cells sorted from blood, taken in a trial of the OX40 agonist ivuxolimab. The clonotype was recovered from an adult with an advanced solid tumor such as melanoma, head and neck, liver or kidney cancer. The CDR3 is CASSLDRTGGQPQHF. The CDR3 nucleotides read TGTGCCAGCAGCTTAGATCGGACAGGGGGTCAGCCCCAGCATTTT.